Shown below are 10 T cell receptor beta chains from a single sample sequenced in a study of early T cells in non-severe SARS-CoV-2 infection. TCRdb independently ran MiXCR on the 5' RACE reads; one entry per CDR3 protein. Of about 40,000 distinct CDR3 sequences in the sample, roughly 5% are singletons; the top ten hold 4.5% to 5.5%. The material sequenced was whole blood. Receptors were obtained from an adult who was a healthcare worker with PCR-confirmed SARS-CoV-2 infection or an uninfected control (not recorded which).

This clonotype was recorded at least ten times. This CDR3 reads CASSYIGSFGRDEQFF. In nucleotides, the CDR3 is TGTGCCAGCAGTTACATCGGGTCCTTCGGGCGGGATGAGCAGTTCTTC. The rearrangement links TRBV6-2 or TRBV6-3 to TRBJ2-1, with a tentative D call TRBD2 (5 bases). Trimming removed 2 bases at V and 8 bases at J, with 19 bases between. Germline V CDR1 and CDR2: MNHEY, SVGEGT. The CDR3 totals 16 residues.

Written as DNA, the CDR3 is TGTGCCAGTTCTTCAGGGGAAGATACGCAGTATTTT. Protein sequence: CASSSGEDTQYF. The V and J genes are TRBV7-9 and TRBJ2-3; possible D gene TRBD1, 6 bases. Germline CDR1 SEHNR, CDR2 FQNEAQ (reference sequence). V was cut by 9 bases and J by 5 bases, with 12 bases left in between. The CDR3 is 12 residues long.

At least ten counts were recorded for this clonotype. The V call is TRBV28, the J call TRBJ2-7, with 9 bases aligning to TRBD1. With 5 bases clipped from V and 7 bases from J, the junction kept 9 bases outside the gene matches. Germline CDR1 MDHEN, CDR2 SYDVKM. This CDR3 is 14 amino acids long. The CDR3, as DNA: TGTGCCAGCAGTCCACCCGGGACAGGGCCAGAGCAGTACTTC. Amino acid sequence: CASSPPGTGPEQYF.

This clonotype was counted ten times or more. The chain carries TRBV5-1 and TRBJ1-1; 8 nucleotides line up with TRBD1. J lost 6 bases, V lost 2 bases, and 3 bases had no gene match. Germline CDR1 SGHRS, CDR2 YFSETQ. The CDR3 has 13 residues. The CDR3 spells CASSFRQGPEAFF. The DNA of the CDR3 is TGCGCCAGCAGCTTCCGACAGGGGCCTGAAGCTTTCTTT. The entire variable domain, with the rest obtained from reference TRBV5-1 and TRBJ1-1, is as follows: KAGVTQTPRYLIKTRGQQVTLSCSPISGHRSVSWYQQTPGQGLQFLFEYFSETQRNKGNFPGRFSGRQFSNSRSEMNVSTLELGDSALYLCASSFRQGPEAFFGQGTRLTVV.

This clonotype was found many times. CDR3 sequence (DNA): TGTGCCAGCAGTTATAAGGGACAGTACTCTGGAAACACCATATATTTT. It is translated as CASSYKGQYSGNTIYF. The rearrangement links TRBV6-5 to TRBJ1-3; TRBD1 agrees at 7 bases. With 3 bases clipped from V and 0 bases from J, the junction kept 5 bases outside the gene matches. Per the germline V gene, CDR1 is MNHEY and CDR2 is SVGAGI. CDR3 length: 16 residues.

This clonotype was seen a few times. The chain recombines TRBV7-2 with TRBJ2-3; 7 bases fit TRBD1. The ends lost 5 bases at V and 3 bases at J; junction bases unmatched: 8. Germline values: CDR1 SGHTA, CDR2 FQGNSA. This CDR3 is 15 amino acids long. This CDR3 is CASSPTGYGTDTQYF. Here the CDR3 DNA reads TGTGCCAGCAGCCCGACAGGGTACGGGACAGATACGCAGTATTTT. The full variable domain, completed using reference TRBV7-2 and TRBJ2-3, is GAGVSQSPSNKVTEKGKDVELRCDPISGHTALYWYRQSLGQGLEFLIYFQGNSAPDKSGLPSDRFSAERTGGSVSTLTIQRTQQEDSAVYLCASSPTGYGTDTQYFGPGTRLTVL.

The sample holds many counts of this clonotype. The CDR3, as DNA: TGTGCCAGCAGCATCGGTTGCCGGAAAGGGGGCCTAGGGGAACTGTTTTTT. Its translation: CASSIGCRKGGLGELFF. The J gene is TRBJ1-4, the V gene TRBV21-1; TRBD1, the table's D call, was not compared with the DNA. TRBV21-1 is noted as a pseudogene. This CDR3 is built from 17 residues.

CDR3 sequence: CASSEGLDRGQPQHF. The CDR3 nucleotides read TGTGCCAGCAGTGAGGGTCTGGACAGGGGGCAACCCCAGCATTTT. The chain joins TRBV9 to TRBJ1-5, with TRBD1 matching 11 bases. The CDR3 has 15 amino acids. V was pared by 5 bases and J by 10 bases, with 11 bases of the junction left unmatched. From germline, CDR1 is SGDLS and CDR2 YYNGEE.

The rearrangement links TRBV7-6 to TRBJ2-7; a weak D match, TRBD2 (6 bases). The germline CDR1 and CDR2 sequences are SGHVS and FNYEAQ. The CDR3 covers 14 residues. Trimming left V 4 bases short and J 1 base short, with 11 bases between. The CDR3 reads CASSSWGLSYEQYF. The CDR3 DNA sequence: TGTGCCAGCAGCTCCTGGGGACTTTCCTACGAGCAGTACTTC.

This clonotype was picked up many times. The chain combines TRBV7-8 with TRBJ2-7; 9 bases are shared with TRBD2. The CDR3 is made up of 15 amino acids. V lost 1 base, J lost 2 bases, and 3 bases stayed unmatched. Germline CDR1 SGHVS, CDR2 FQNEAQ. The CDR3 reads CASSLVVAGAYEQYF. CDR3 DNA sequence: TGTGCCAGCAGCTTAGTGGTAGCGGGAGCCTACGAGCAGTACTTC.